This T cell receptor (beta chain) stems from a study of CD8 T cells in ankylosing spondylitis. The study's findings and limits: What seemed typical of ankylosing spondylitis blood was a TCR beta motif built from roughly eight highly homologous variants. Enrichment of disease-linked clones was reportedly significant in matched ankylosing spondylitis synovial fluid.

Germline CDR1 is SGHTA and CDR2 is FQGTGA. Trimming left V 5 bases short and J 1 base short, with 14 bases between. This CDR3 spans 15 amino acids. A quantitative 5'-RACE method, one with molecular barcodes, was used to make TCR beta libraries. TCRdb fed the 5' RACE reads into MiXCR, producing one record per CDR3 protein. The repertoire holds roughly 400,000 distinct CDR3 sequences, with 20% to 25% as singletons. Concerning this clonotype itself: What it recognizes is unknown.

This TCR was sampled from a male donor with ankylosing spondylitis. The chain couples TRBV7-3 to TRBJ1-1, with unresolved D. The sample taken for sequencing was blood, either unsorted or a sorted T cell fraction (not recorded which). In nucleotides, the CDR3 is TGTGCCAGCAGCCCCTCAGGACGGGCGAACACTGAAGCTTTCTTT. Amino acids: CASSPSGRANTEAFF.